These T cell receptor beta chains were read from a single sample in a study of identical twins' blood T cells. In TCRdb, the 5' RACE reads were re-called with MiXCR into one record per CDR3 protein. The data hold fewer than 450,000 distinct CDR3 sequences, with about 28% observed a single time. The sequenced sample was PBMCs. Receptor source: a woman aged 18-49 years in good health. Each CDR3 is given with its conserved first and last residue. A D gene is named only where the DNA matches it firmly. A clone size is listed for some rows: how often the clone was seen (once, few, many), or a class if it is expanded.

>15|few|NA|TRBV6-1|TRBJ2-1
TGTGCCAGCAGTACCGGGGTGGGGGAGAACAATGAGCAGTTCTTC
CASSTGVGENNEQFF
>15|NA|TRBD2|TRBV3-1|TRBJ2-7
TGTGCCAGCAGCCAAGTGTCTAGCGGTTACTACGAGCAGTACTTC
CASSQVSSGYYEQYF
>12|NA|NA|TRBV20-1|TRBJ1-2
TGCAGTGCTAGAGAACCGAACTATGGCTACACCTTC
CSAREPNYGYTF
>16|NA|TRBD1|TRBV6-5|TRBJ1-2
TGTGCCAGCAGTTACTCGCCGACAGGGGGTATAGGTGGCTACACCTTC
CASSYSPTGGIGGYTF
>15|NA|TRBD1|TRBV20-1|TRBJ1-1
TGCAGTGCTAGAGTTGCAGGGGGATTCCACACTGAAGCTTTCTTT
CSARVAGGFHTEAFF
>15|many|NA|TRBV5-4|TRBJ1-1
TGTGCCAGCAGCGAGGGCCTTTCCGGGGTACCTGAAGCTTTCTTT
CASSEGLSGVPEAFF
>18|few|NA|TRBV20-1|TRBJ1-4
TGCAGTGCTAGAGATTTGGCGAGAGTCATCGGGTCTAATGAAAAACTGTTTTTT
CSARDLARVIGSNEKLFF
>16|few|TRBD1|TRBV5-6|TRBJ2-3
TGTGCCAGCAGCTTGGCTTGGGACAGGGACACAGATACGCAGTATTTT
CASSLAWDRDTDTQYF
>13|many|NA|TRBV6-2/TRBV6-3|TRBJ1-5
TGTGCCAGCGGCGGGACCGCGATATTGAACCAGCATTTT
CASGGTAILNQHF
>16|few|TRBD2|TRBV19|TRBJ2-3
TGTGCCAGTAGGGAGCGGGGGGGTTTCTCGGCCGATACGCAGTATTTT
CASRERGGFSADTQYF
>14|few|NA|TRBV11-3|TRBJ1-1
TGTGCCAGCAGCTTCGCCGGGGAGAACACTGAAGCTTTCTTT
CASSFAGENTEAFF
>15|few|NA|TRBV6-5|TRBJ2-7
TGTGCCAGCAGTTACGGGGGAATGGGATCCTACGAGCAGTACTTC
CASSYGGMGSYEQYF
>11|NA|NA|TRBV3-1|TRBJ1-2
TGTGCCCGCATTGGGCCCTATGGCTACACCTTC
CARIGPYGYTF
>13|NA|TRBD1|TRBV11-1|TRBJ2-4
TGTGCCAGCGGGACAGGGGCGTGGAACATTCAGTACTTC
CASGTGAWNIQYF
>14|few|NA|TRBV7-2|TRBJ1-5
TGTGCCAGCAGTAGATCGAGGGGCAATCAGCCCCAGCATTTT
CASSRSRGNQPQHF
>16|few|NA|TRBV7-9|TRBJ1-3
TGTGCCAGCAGCTTAAGGGGGACGGCCTCTGGAAACACCATATATTTT
CASSLRGTASGNTIYF
>13|few|NA|TRBV11-3|TRBJ2-7
TGTGCCAGCAGCTTTATGGACAACTACGAGCAGTACTTC
CASSFMDNYEQYF
>13|NA|NA|TRBV11-1|TRBJ1-3
TGTGCCAGCAGCTTCGGGCCTGGAAACACCATATATTTT
CASSFGPGNTIYF
>14|few|TRBD1|TRBV9|TRBJ2-7
TGTGCCAGCAGTCCGGGACAGGGGACCTACGAGCAGTACTTC
CASSPGQGTYEQYF
>14|NA|NA|TRBV7-3|TRBJ2-4
TGTGCCAGCAGCTTAAGGGGCCAGGGCAACATTCAGTACTTC
CASSLRGQGNIQYF
>14|few|NA|TRBV20-1|TRBJ2-7
TGCAGTGCTAGACTTCCGACAGCTACGGACGAGCAGTACTTC
CSARLPTATDEQYF
>12|few|NA|TRBV7-2|TRBJ2-5
TGTGCCAGCAGAAAAACAGGAGAGACCCAGTACTTC
CASRKTGETQYF
>12|few|NA|TRBV7-2|TRBJ2-3
TGTGCCAGCAGCTTAGCCCACGATACGCAGTATTTT
CASSLAHDTQYF
>13|few|NA|TRBV20-1|TRBJ2-4
TGCAGTGCTCACGCGGCGGGGAAAAACATTCAGTACTTC
CSAHAAGKNIQYF
>17|many|NA|TRBV18|TRBJ2-1
TGTGCCAGCTCACCACCGTGGGGGCGGGAGCTATCCAATGAGCAGTTCTTC
CASSPPWGRELSNEQFF
>14|NA|NA|TRBV10-2|TRBJ2-3
TGCGCCAGCAGTGAAGCAGGGAAGGCAGATACGCAGTATTTT
CASSEAGKADTQYF
>14|NA|NA|TRBV6-6|TRBJ1-5
TGTGGCAGTCATCAGGGACCCCACAATCAGCCCCAGCATTTT
CGSHQGPHNQPQHF
>15|few|NA|TRBV9|TRBJ1-2
TGTGCCAGCAGCGTTGGAGCCCTGGATAACTATGGCTACACCTTC
CASSVGALDNYGYTF
>12|NA|NA|TRBV5-6|TRBJ2-3
TGTGCCAGCCACCGGGGGCCAGATACGCAGTATTTT
CASHRGPDTQYF
>13|many|TRBD1|TRBV6-5|TRBJ1-5
TGTGCCAGCAGGAACAGGGGGACCGAACCCCAGCATTTT
CASRNRGTEPQHF
>13|few|TRBD1|TRBV20-1|TRBJ1-2
TGCAGTGCTAGGCGGGACAGTAACTATGGCTACACCTTC
CSARRDSNYGYTF
>14|NA|NA|TRBV14|TRBJ1-6
TGTGCCAGCAGCCAAGAAAGCAGGCTCTCACCCCTCCACTTT
CASSQESRLSPLHF
>11|NA|NA|TRBV29-1|TRBJ2-1
TGCAGCGCCCTCACGCACAATGAGCAGTTCTTC
CSALTHNEQFF
>13|NA|NA|TRBV19|TRBJ1-1
TGTGCCAGTAGTATAGATATATCTGGGGAAGCTTTCTTT
CASSIDISGEAFF
>13|many|NA|TRBV3-1|TRBJ1-5
TGTGCCAGCAGTGTGGGAGGGGATCAGCCCCAGCATTTT
CASSVGGDQPQHF
>15|NA|NA|TRBV9|TRBJ1-2
TGTGCCAGCAGCGGCCAGGTGGGGGGCAACTATGGCTACACCTTC
CASSGQVGGNYGYTF
>13|many|NA|TRBV10-3|TRBJ2-7
TGTGCCATCAGTTCCGGGACAATGAACGAGCAGTACTTC
CAISSGTMNEQYF
>17|few|TRBD2|TRBV7-2|TRBJ2-3
TGTGCCAGCAGCTTCCAGGGTGGTCGGGAGGCGCGTCATACGCAGTATTTT
CASSFQGGREARHTQYF
>14|NA|NA|TRBV2|TRBJ2-2
TGTGCCAGCAGCGTAATTTCGAACACCGGGGAGCTGTTTTTT
CASSVISNTGELFF
>17|NA|NA|TRBV19|TRBJ1-6
TGTGCCAGTAGTTGGGGCAACAGTTACTCCTATAATTCACCCCTCCACTTT
CASSWGNSYSYNSPLHF
>14|NA|NA|TRBV7-2|TRBJ1-2
TGTGCCAGCAGCACTAGACAGGCGGAATATGGCTACACCTTC
CASSTRQAEYGYTF
>13|many|NA|TRBV6-2/TRBV6-3|TRBJ1-1
TGTGCCAGCAGGCCGGTCCTGAACACTGAAGCTTTCTTT
CASRPVLNTEAFF
>15|NA|TRBD1|TRBV5-1|TRBJ1-1
TGCGCCAGCAGCTCCCTGACAGGGGGCAACACTGAAGCTTTCTTT
CASSSLTGGNTEAFF
>15|NA|NA|TRBV6-5|TRBJ1-1
TGTGCCAGCAGCTACCGGGGAGGGTACCACCTTGAAGCTTTCTTT
CASSYRGGYHLEAFF
>14|NA|NA|TRBV20-1|TRBJ2-3
TGCAGTGCTTTGACCTCCGGGCGCACAGATACGCAGTATTTT
CSALTSGRTDTQYF
>18|few|NA|TRBV7-6|TRBJ1-3
TGTGCCAGCAGCTTAACAGTCACGGGGGGACCCTCTGGAAACACCATATATTTT
CASSLTVTGGPSGNTIYF
>16|NA|NA|TRBV3-1|TRBJ1-3
TGTGCCAGCAGCCAATGGGCAGGGGAGGCTGGAAACACCATATATTTT
CASSQWAGEAGNTIYF
>14|NA|TRBD1|TRBV12-3/TRBV12-4|TRBJ1-3
TGTGCCAGCAGGTCGACAGGGTCTGGAAACACCATATATTTT
CASRSTGSGNTIYF
>13|NA|NA|TRBV12-3/TRBV12-4|TRBJ2-2
TGTGCCAGCAGTTTAATAAACACCGGGGAGCTGTTTTTT
CASSLINTGELFF
>13|NA|NA|TRBV5-1|TRBJ2-7
TGCGCCAGCAGCTTGGCCATGGACTACGAGCAGTACTTC
CASSLAMDYEQYF
>14|few|NA|TRBV20-1|TRBJ2-1
TGCAGTGCGCATTCGCGAGAGGTCGGAAATGAGCAGTTCTTC
CSAHSREVGNEQFF
>13|NA|NA|TRBV18|TRBJ2-1
TGTGCCAGCTCACCACCAGGCTCGGATGAGCAGTTCTTC
CASSPPGSDEQFF
>16|NA|NA|TRBV7-2|TRBJ2-2
TGTGCCAGCAGCTTAGTTGGCGGGCTGAACACCGGGGAGCTGTTTTTT
CASSLVGGLNTGELFF
>14|NA|TRBD1|TRBV7-2|TRBJ1-6
TGTGCCTCCTCCCGGGACAGCTATAATTCACCCCTCCACTTT
CASSRDSYNSPLHF
>14|NA|NA|TRBV11-2|TRBJ2-1
TGTGCCAGCAGCCCCCGACCCCTCTACAATGAGCAGTTCTTC
CASSPRPLYNEQFF